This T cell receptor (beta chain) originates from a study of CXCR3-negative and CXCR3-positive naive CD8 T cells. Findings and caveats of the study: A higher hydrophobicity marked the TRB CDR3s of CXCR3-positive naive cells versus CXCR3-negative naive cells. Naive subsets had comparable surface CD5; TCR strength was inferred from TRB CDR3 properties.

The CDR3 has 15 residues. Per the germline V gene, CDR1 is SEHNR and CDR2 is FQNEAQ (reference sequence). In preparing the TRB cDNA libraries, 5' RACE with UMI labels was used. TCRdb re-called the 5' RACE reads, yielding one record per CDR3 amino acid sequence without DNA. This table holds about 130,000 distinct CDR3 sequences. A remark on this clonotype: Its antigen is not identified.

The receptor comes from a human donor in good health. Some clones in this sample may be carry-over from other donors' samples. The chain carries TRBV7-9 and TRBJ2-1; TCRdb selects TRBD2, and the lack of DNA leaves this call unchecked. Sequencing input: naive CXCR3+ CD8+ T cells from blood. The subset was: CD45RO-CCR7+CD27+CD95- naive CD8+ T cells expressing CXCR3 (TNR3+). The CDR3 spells CASSLSGGASNEQFF.